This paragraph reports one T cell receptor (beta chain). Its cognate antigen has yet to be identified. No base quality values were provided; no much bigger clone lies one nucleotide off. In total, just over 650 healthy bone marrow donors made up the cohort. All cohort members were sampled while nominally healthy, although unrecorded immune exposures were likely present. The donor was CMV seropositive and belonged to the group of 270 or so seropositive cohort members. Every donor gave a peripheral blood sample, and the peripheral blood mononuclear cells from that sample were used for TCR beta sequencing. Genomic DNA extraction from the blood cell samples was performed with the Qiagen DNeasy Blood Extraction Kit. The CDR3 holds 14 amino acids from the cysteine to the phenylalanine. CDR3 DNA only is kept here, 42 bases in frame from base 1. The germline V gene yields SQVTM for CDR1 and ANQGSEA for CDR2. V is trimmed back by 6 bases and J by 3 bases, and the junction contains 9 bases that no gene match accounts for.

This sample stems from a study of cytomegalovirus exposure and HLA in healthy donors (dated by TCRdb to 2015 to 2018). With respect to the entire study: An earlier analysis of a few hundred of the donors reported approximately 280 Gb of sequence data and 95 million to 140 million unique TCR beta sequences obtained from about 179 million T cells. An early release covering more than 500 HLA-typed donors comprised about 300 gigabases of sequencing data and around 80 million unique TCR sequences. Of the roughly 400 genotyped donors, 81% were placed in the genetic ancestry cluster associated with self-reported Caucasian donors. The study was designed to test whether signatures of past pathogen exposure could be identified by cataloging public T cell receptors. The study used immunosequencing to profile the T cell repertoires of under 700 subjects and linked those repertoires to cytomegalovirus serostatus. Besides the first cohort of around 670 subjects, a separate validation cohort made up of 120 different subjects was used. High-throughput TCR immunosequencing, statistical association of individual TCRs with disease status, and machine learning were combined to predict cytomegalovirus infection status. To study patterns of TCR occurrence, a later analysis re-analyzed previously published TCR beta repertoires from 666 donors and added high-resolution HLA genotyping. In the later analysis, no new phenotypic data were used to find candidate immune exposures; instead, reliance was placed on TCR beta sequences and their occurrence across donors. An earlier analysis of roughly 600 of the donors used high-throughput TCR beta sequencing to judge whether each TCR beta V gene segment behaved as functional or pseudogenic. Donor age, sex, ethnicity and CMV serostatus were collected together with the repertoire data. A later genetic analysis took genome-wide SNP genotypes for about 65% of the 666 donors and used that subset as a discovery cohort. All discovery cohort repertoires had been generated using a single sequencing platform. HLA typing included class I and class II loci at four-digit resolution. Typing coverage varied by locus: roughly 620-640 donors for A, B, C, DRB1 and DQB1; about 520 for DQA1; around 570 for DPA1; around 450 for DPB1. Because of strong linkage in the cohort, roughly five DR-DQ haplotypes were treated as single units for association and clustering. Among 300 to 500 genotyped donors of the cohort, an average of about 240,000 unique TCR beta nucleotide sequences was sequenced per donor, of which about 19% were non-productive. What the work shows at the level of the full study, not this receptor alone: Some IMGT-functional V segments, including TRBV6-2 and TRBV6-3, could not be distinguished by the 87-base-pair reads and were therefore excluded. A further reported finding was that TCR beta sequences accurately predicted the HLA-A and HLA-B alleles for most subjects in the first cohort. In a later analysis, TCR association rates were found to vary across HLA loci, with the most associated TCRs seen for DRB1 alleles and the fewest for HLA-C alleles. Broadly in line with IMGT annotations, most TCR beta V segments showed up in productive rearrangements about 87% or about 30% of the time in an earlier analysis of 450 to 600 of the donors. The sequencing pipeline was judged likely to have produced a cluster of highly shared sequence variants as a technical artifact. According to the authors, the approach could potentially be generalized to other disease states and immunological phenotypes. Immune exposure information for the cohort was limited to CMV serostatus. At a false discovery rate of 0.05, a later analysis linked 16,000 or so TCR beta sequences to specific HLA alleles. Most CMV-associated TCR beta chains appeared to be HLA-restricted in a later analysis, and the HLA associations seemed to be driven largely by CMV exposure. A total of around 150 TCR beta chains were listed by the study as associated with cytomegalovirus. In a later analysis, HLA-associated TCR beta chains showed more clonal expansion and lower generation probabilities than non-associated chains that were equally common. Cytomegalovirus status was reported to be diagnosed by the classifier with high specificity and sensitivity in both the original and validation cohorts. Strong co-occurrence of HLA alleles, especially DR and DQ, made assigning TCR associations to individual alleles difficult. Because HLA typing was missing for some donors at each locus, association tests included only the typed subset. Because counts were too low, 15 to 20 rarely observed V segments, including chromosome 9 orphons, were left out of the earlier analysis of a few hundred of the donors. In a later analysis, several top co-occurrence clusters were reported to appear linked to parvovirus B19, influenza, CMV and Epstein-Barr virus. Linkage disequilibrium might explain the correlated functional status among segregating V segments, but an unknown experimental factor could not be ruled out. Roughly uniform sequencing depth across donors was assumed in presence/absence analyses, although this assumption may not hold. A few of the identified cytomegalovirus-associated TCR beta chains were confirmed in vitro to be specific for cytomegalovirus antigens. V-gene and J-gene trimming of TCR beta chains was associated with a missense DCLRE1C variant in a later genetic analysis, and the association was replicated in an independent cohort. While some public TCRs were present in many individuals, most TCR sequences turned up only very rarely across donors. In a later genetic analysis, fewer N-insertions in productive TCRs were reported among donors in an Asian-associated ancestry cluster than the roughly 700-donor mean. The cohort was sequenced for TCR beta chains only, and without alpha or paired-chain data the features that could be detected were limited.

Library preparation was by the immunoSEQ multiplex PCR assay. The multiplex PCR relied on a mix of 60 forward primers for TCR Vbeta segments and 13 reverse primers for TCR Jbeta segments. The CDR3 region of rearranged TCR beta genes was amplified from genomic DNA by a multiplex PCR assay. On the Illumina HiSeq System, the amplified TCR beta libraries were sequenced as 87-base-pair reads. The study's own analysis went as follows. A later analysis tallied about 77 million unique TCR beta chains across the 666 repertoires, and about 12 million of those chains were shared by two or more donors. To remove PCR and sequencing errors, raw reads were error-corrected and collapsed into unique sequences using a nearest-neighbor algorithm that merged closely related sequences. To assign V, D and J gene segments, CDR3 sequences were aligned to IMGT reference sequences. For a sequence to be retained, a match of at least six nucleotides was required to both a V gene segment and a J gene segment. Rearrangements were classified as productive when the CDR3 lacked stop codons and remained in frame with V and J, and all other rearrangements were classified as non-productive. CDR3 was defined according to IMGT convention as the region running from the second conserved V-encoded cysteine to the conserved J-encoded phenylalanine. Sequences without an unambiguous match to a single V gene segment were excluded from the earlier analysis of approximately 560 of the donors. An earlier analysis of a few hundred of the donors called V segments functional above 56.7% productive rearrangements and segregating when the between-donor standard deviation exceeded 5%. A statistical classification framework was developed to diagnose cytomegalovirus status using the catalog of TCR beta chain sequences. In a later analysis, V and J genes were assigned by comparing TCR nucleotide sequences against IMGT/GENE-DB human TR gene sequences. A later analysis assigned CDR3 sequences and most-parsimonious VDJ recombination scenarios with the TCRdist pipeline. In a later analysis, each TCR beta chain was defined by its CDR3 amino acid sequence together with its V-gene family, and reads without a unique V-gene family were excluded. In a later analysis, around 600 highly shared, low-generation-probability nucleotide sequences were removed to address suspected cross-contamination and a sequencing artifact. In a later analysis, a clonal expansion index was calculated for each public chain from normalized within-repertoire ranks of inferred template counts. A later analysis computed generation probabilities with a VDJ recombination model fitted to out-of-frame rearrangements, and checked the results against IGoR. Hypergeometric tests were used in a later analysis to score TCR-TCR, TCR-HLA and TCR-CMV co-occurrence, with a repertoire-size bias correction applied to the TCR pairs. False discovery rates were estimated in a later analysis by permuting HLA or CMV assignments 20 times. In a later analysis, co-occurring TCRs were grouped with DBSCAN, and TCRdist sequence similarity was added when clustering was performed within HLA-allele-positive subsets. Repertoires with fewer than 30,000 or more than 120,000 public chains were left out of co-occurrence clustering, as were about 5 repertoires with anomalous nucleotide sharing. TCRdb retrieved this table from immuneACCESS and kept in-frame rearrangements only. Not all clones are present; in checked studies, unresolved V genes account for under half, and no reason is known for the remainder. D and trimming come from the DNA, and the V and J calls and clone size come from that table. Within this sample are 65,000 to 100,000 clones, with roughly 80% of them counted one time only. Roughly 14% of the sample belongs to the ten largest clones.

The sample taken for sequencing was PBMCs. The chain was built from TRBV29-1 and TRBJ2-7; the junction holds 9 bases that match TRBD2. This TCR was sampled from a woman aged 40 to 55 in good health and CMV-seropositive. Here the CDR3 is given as CSVDGLAGNYEQYF. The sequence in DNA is TGCAGCGTCGATGGTCTAGCGGGGAACTACGAGCAGTACTTC.